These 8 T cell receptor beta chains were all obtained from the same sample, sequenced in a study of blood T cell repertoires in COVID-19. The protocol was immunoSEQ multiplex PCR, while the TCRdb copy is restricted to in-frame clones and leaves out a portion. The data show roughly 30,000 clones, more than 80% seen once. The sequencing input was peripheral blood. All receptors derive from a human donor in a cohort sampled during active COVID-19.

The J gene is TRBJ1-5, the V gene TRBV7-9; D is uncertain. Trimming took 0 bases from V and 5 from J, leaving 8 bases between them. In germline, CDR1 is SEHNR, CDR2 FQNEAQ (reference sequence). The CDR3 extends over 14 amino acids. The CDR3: CASSLASVDQPQHF. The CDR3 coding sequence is TGTGCCAGCAGCTTAGCCTCTGTTGATCAGCCCCAGCATTTT.

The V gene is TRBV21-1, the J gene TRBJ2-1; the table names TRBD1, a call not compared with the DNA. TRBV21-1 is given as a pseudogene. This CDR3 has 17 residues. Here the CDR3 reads CASSKKQGRGSYNEQFF. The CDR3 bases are TGTGCCAGCAGCAAAAAACAGGGTCGGGGATCCTACAATGAGCAGTTCTTC.

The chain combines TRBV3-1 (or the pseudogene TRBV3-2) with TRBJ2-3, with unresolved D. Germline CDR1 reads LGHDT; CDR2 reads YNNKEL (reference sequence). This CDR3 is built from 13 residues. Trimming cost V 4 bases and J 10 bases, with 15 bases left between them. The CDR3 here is CASSPNVKLAQYF. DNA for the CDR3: TGTGCCAGCAGCCCTAATGTGAAACTGGCGCAGTATTTT.

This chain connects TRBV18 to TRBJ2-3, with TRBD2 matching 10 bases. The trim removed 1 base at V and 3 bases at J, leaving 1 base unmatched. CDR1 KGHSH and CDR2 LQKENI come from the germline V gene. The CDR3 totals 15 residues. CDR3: CASSPQAGGTDTQYF. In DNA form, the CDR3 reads TGTGCCAGCTCACCACAAGCGGGGGGGACAGATACGCAGTATTTT.

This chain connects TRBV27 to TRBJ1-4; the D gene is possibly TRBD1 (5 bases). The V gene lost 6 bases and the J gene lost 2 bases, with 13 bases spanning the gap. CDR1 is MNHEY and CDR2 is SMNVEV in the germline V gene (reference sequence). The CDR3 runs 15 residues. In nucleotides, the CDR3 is TGTGCCAGCAGGGACAAGGGGTTTACTAATGAAAAACTGTTTTTT. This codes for CASRDKGFTNEKLFF.

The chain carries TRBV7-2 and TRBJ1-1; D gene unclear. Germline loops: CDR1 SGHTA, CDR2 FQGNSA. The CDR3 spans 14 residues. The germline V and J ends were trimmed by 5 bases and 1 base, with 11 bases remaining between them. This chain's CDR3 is CASSETGWNTEAFF. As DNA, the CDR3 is TGTGCCAGCAGCGAGACGGGTTGGAACACTGAAGCTTTCTTT.

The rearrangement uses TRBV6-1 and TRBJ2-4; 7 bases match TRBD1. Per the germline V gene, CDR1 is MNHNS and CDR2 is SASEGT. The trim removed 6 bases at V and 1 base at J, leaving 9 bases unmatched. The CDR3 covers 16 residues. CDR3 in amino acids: CASREWQGVAKNIQYF. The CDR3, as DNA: TGTGCCAGCAGAGAATGGCAGGGGGTGGCCAAAAACATTCAGTACTTC.

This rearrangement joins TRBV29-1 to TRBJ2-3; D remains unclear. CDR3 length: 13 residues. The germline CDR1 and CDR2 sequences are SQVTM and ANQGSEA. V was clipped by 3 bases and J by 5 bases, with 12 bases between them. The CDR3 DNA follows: TGCAGCGTTGAGTTCCCTACCCAAGATACGCAGTATTTT. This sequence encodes CSVEFPTQDTQYF.